This T cell receptor beta chain was obtained from a study of T cell changes during pregnancy in multiple sclerosis. This clone was detected only a few times. The method was immunoSEQ multiplex PCR; TCRdb's version includes in-frame clones alone and lacks a portion of them. The sample holds 35,000 to 50,000 clones, roughly 93% seen once. V lost 4 bases to trimming and J lost 7 bases; unmatched junction nucleotides: 9. CDR1 and CDR2 from the germline V gene are SGHTA and FQGNSA. This CDR3 has 15 residues. The sample comprised PBMCs (not recorded whether the cells were cultured). This chain joins TRBV7-2 and TRBJ2-1; 8 bases fit TRBD1. This sequence originates from a female donor with multiple sclerosis, enrolled in a pregnancy study. CDR3 protein: CASSSDRGRANEQFF. The DNA of the CDR3 is TGTGCCAGCAGCTCCGACAGGGGACGGGCGAATGAGCAGTTCTTC.